The rows below give T cell receptor beta chains drawn from one sample of a study of human T cells and chemical hapten exposure. In TCRdb, the RACE reads were re-called with MiXCR into one record per CDR3 protein. Of 25,000 to 35,000 distinct CDR3 sequences listed, almost 6% were seen once; the top ten hold about 6%. Here the sequenced sample was whole blood, taken in connection with sensitization to the hapten diphenylcyclopropenone (DPC). These receptor sequences come from a man younger than 45 with alopecia areata. Some clones in this sample may be carry-over from other donors' samples. CDR3s include the opening cysteine and the closing phenylalanine or tryptophan. The order of the fields is clone size, D gene, V gene, J gene, CDR3 DNA, CDR3 protein. D genes are given only for firm matches. Size values are once, few and many counts, or a class for expanded clones, and some rows have none.

many	.	TRBV29-1	TRBJ2-4	TGCAGCGTATCAGGGGACCCCGAACAAAACATTCAGTACTTC	CSVSGDPEQNIQYF
many	TRBD2	TRBV20-1	TRBJ2-5	TGCAGTGTACCCGGTAGTCTAGCGGGGGCCCAAGAGACCCAGTACTTC	CSVPGSLAGAQETQYF
many	.	TRBV25-1	TRBJ2-1	TGTGCCAGCAGTGAACAGGGGCCCCCCCATGAGCAGTTCTTC	CASSEQGPPHEQFF
.	.	TRBV7-9	TRBJ2-7	TGTGCCAGCAGCTTAGGGGACTCCTCCCTCGTGCAGTACTTC	CASSLGDSSLVQYF
many	.	TRBV4-2	TRBJ2-7	TGTGCCAGCAGCCAAGATAGCAGGGGCGAAACCTACGAGCAGTACTTC	CASSQDSRGETYEQYF
many	.	TRBV11-2	TRBJ2-3	TGTGCCAGCAGCTATGTGTCCACCACAGATACGCAGTATTTT	CASSYVSTTDTQYF
many	TRBD2	TRBV5-1	TRBJ2-7	TGCGCCAGCAGCCCGGGACTAGCCACCTCCTACGAGCAGTACTTC	CASSPGLATSYEQYF
many	TRBD2	TRBV15	TRBJ2-7	TGTGCCACCAGCAGAGATAAGGGTAGCGGGAGAAGGTCCTACGAGCAGTACTTC	CATSRDKGSGRRSYEQYF
medium-sized	.	TRBV7-9	TRBJ2-3	TGTGCCAGCAGCTTAGGCTTAGGGGAGTCCACAGATACGCAGTATTTT	CASSLGLGESTDTQYF
many	TRBD1	TRBV12-5	TRBJ1-1	TGTGCTAGTGGTTTGGGGCAGGGGGTGAACACTGAAGCTTTCTTT	CASGLGQGVNTEAFF
many	TRBD1	TRBV3-1	TRBJ2-7	TGTGCCAGCAGCTACGGGACAGTCTACGAGCAGTACTTC	CASSYGTVYEQYF
many	.	TRBV20-1	TRBJ2-3	TGCAGTGCTAAGGAGCCTGGCACAGATACGCAGTATTTT	CSAKEPGTDTQYF
many	.	TRBV4-3	TRBJ2-7	TGCGCCAGCAGCCACGCCCTGGACCGGGGAGGAATCGAGCAGTACTTC	CASSHALDRGGIEQYF
many	.	TRBV5-8	TRBJ1-5	TGTGCCAGCAGTTTAGATCAGCCCCAGCATTTT	CASSLDQPQHF
many	.	TRBV29-1	TRBJ2-7	TGCAGCGTTGGGACTTACGAGCAGTACTTC	CSVGTYEQYF
many	.	TRBV4-3	TRBJ1-1	TGCGCCAGCAGCCAAGATCGGTGGGGGCAAGAAGCTTTCTTT	CASSQDRWGQEAFF
.	TRBD1	TRBV7-2	TRBJ2-2	TGTGCCAGCGCCGGACAGGTCACCGGGGAGCTGTTTTTT	CASAGQVTGELFF
many	.	TRBV6-2/TRBV6-3	TRBJ2-4	TGTGCCAGCAGCGACGACAGTGACTGGGGCAAAAACATTCAGTACTTC	CASSDDSDWGKNIQYF
many	TRBD2	TRBV29-1	TRBJ2-3	TGCAGCCTAGCGGGAGGAGCGACGGGCACAGATACGCAGTATTTT	CSLAGGATGTDTQYF
many	TRBD1	TRBV7-9	TRBJ2-1	TGTGCCAGCAGCGGAACACCGGGACAGGGACGCGATGAGCAGTTCTTC	CASSGTPGQGRDEQFF
many	.	TRBV7-2	TRBJ2-7	TGTGCCAGCAGCTTAAGGGACGAGCAGTACTTC	CASSLRDEQYF
many	.	TRBV19	TRBJ1-4	TGTGCCAGTAGCAAACCGGAAAAACTGTTTTTT	CASSKPEKLFF
many	.	TRBV20-1	TRBJ1-1	TGCAGTGCTAGAGGATCTCGGAGGGTGAATGCTAGAGGATCTCGGAGGGTGAACACTGAAGCTTTCTTT	CSARGSRRVNARGSRRVNTEAFF
many	TRBD2	TRBV6-6	TRBJ2-7	TGTGCCAGCACCCTCGAGAGTTTGGGACGCGGGAGCTCCTACGAGCAGTACTTC	CASTLESLGRGSSYEQYF
many	TRBD1	TRBV7-7	TRBJ2-3	TGTGCTAGCAGCCTCGATACAGGGGGCACAGATACGCAGTATTTT	CASSLDTGGTDTQYF
many	.	TRBV18	TRBJ1-2	TGTGCCAGCTCACCGGGAGGTCCCTATGGCTACACCTTC	CASSPGGPYGYTF
many	TRBD1	TRBV4-3	TRBJ1-3	TGCGCCAGCAGCCAAGAAGTGGCAGGGGGCGAAGGAAACACCATATATTTT	CASSQEVAGGEGNTIYF
many	.	TRBV29-1	TRBJ2-2	TGCAGCGGCGGGACTTCCTCCGGGGAGCTGTTTTTT	CSGGTSSGELFF
.	.	TRBV12-3/TRBV12-4	TRBJ2-2	TGTGCCATTCGGGGCGGGGAGCTGTTTTTT	CAIRGGELFF
many	.	TRBV12-3/TRBV12-4	TRBJ1-1	TGTGCCAGCACAGGGGAGGTGAGGAAGGCTTTCTTT	CASTGEVRKAFF
many	TRBD2	TRBV7-2	TRBJ2-1	TGTGCCAGCAGCCTGGGACGGGAGGTGGTGAATGAGCAGTTCTTC	CASSLGREVVNEQFF
many	.	TRBV29-1	TRBJ1-2	TGCAGCGAAGGGTATGGCTACACCTTC	CSEGYGYTF
.	.	TRBV4-1	TRBJ2-3	TGCGCCAGCAGCCAGGAAACTCACAGCACAGATACGCAGTATTTT	CASSQETHSTDTQYF
many	TRBD1	TRBV20-1	TRBJ2-3	TGCAGTGCTAGACAGGGGGCCACAGATACGCAGTATTTT	CSARQGATDTQYF
many	TRBD1	TRBV28	TRBJ1-5	TGTGCCAGCAGTTCTCCGGGGACAGTGGTAGAGCAGCCCCAGCATTTT	CASSSPGTVVEQPQHF
few	.	TRBV6-5	TRBJ1-5	TGTGCCAGCAGTCGGACCGGGGCTAGCAATCAGCCCCAGCATTTT	CASSRTGASNQPQHF
many	TRBD2	TRBV4-3	TRBJ2-2	TGCGCCAGCAGCCAAGACCCAGCGGGAGGGCCTCTCACCGGGGAGCTGTTTTTT	CASSQDPAGGPLTGELFF
many	TRBD2	TRBV29-1	TRBJ2-1	TGCAGCGTTGAACAACGGGGGGAGTACAATGAGCAGTTCTTC	CSVEQRGEYNEQFF
many	.	TRBV30	TRBJ1-3	TGTGCCTGGAGCTGGTTTACAGGGAGCTCTGGAAACACCATATATTTT	CAWSWFTGSSGNTIYF
many	.	TRBV24-1	TRBJ2-3	TGTGCCACCAGTGACCGCCGGGGAGGCACAGATACGCAGTATTTT	CATSDRRGGTDTQYF
.	TRBD1	TRBV7-9	TRBJ2-5	TGTGCCAGCAGCTTAGATGTAGCAGGGGGTCGGGAGACCCAGTACTTC	CASSLDVAGGRETQYF
many	.	TRBV10-3	TRBJ1-5	TGTGCCATCAGTGAGTCGACTCGTGTTCAGCCCCAGCATTTT	CAISESTRVQPQHF
.	.	TRBV7-8	TRBJ2-7	TGTGCCAGCAGCCCTAGGCTGGGGGTGGACTCCTACGAGCAGTACTTC	CASSPRLGVDSYEQYF
.	.	TRBV3-1	TRBJ2-5	TGTGCCAGCAGCCCACGCAATGCAGGGCAAGAGACCCAGTACTTC	CASSPRNAGQETQYF
many	.	TRBV6-2/TRBV6-3	TRBJ1-2	TGTGCCAGCAGTCCCTCCCAACCCCCGACGACGATTGGCTACACCTTC	CASSPSQPPTTIGYTF
many	TRBD2	TRBV30	TRBJ2-3	TGTGCCAGTACTAGCGGGGGGAGCACAGATACGCAGTATTTT	CASTSGGSTDTQYF
many	TRBD2	TRBV2	TRBJ2-7	TGTGCCAGCAGCTTGACTAGCGGACCTTACGAGCAGTACTTC	CASSLTSGPYEQYF
many	.	TRBV29-1	TRBJ2-2	TGCAGCGTTTTACGAACGGGGACCGCTGACGGGGAGCTGTTTTTT	CSVLRTGTADGELFF
many	.	TRBV4-1	TRBJ1-6	TGCGCCAGCAGCCAAGAGGGCAGGCCCGGGTCACCCCTCCACTTT	CASSQEGRPGSPLHF
many	.	TRBV25-1	TRBJ2-2	TGTGCCAGCTCGAGGTGGGAGTTCACCGGGGAGCTGTTTTTT	CASSRWEFTGELFF
many	.	TRBV12-3/TRBV12-4	TRBJ2-7	TGTGCCAGCAGTTTCCCAGGGGTGGCCGAGCAGTACTTC	CASSFPGVAEQYF
many	TRBD2	TRBV29-1	TRBJ2-2	TGCAGCGTTCGGGGGGACACCGGGGAGCTGTTTTTT	CSVRGDTGELFF
many	.	TRBV20-1	TRBJ2-5	TGCAGTGCTAGGAGGTCAGGTCCTCAAGAGACCCAGTACTTC	CSARRSGPQETQYF
many	.	TRBV6-6	TRBJ2-6	TGTGCCAGCAGTTACTCGATAGGGGGGAGTGGGGCCAACGTCCTGACTTTC	CASSYSIGGSGANVLTF